A selection of T cell receptor beta chains follows, all from one sample in a study of shared clonotypes between healthy human individuals. Profiled with immunoSEQ multiplex PCR; TCRdb holds only in-frame clones, not every one. The sample shows more than 1 million clones, 78% of them seen only once. Sequences were obtained from memory CD4+ T cells from PBMCs. These receptors came from a man between 18 and 35 years old in good health. Some clones in this sample may be carry-over from other donors' samples. The CDR3 runs from the conserved cysteine through the conserved F or W. Fields, in order: V gene, J gene, clone size, D gene, CDR3 length, CDR3 protein, CDR3 DNA. The D gene is left open where the match is weak. Clone size is given for some rows only: seen once, a few or many times, or a class if the clone is expanded.

v_gene: TRBV7-9; j_gene: TRBJ2-5; abundance: .; d_gene: TRBD2; len: 14; CDR3aa: CASSLRGEGETQYF; CDR3nt: TGTGCCAGCAGCTTGCGTGGGGAGGGAGAGACCCAGTACTTC
v_gene: TRBV19; j_gene: TRBJ2-1; abundance: .; d_gene: .; len: 14; CDR3aa: CASRTESSYNEQFF; CDR3nt: TGTGCCAGTAGGACAGAGAGCTCCTACAATGAGCAGTTCTTC
v_gene: TRBV28; j_gene: TRBJ2-5; abundance: .; d_gene: .; len: 13; CDR3aa: CATREQGVETQYF; CDR3nt: TGTGCCACCAGGGAACAGGGTGTGGAGACCCAGTACTTC
v_gene: TRBV7-9; j_gene: TRBJ1-6; abundance: once; d_gene: .; len: 12; CDR3aa: CASSSVNSPLHF; CDR3nt: TGTGCCAGCAGCTCCGTAAATTCACCCCTCCACTTT
v_gene: TRBV7-8; j_gene: TRBJ1-5; abundance: many; d_gene: .; len: 12; CDR3aa: CASSASNQPQHF; CDR3nt: TGTGCCAGCAGCGCGAGCAATCAGCCCCAGCATTTT
v_gene: TRBV6-1; j_gene: TRBJ1-6; abundance: .; d_gene: .; len: 13; CDR3aa: CASRGSNNSPLHF; CDR3nt: TGTGCCAGCAGGGGAAGCAATAATTCACCCCTCCACTTT
v_gene: TRBV7-6; j_gene: TRBJ2-7; abundance: .; d_gene: .; len: 14; CDR3aa: CASSLTGSSYEQYF; CDR3nt: TGTGCCAGCAGCCTCACCGGGTCGTCCTACGAGCAGTACTTC
v_gene: TRBV5-1; j_gene: TRBJ2-3; abundance: .; d_gene: TRBD1; len: 17; CDR3aa: CASSPRKGTGGGDTQYF; CDR3nt: TGCGCCAGCAGCCCCCGTAAAGGGACAGGGGGCGGAGATACGCAGTATTTT
v_gene: TRBV28; j_gene: TRBJ2-3; abundance: .; d_gene: .; len: 15; CDR3aa: CASSFSQGTADTQYF; CDR3nt: TGTGCCAGCAGTTTTAGCCAGGGTACGGCAGATACGCAGTATTTT
v_gene: TRBV2; j_gene: TRBJ1-3; abundance: .; d_gene: .; len: 16; CDR3aa: CASSEDSHPSGNTIYF; CDR3nt: TGTGCCAGCAGTGAAGATTCCCATCCCTCTGGAAACACCATATATTTT
v_gene: TRBV7-8; j_gene: TRBJ2-1; abundance: .; d_gene: .; len: 16; CDR3aa: CASSLVPGGHYNEQFF; CDR3nt: TGTGCCAGCAGCTTAGTTCCCGGCGGGCACTACAATGAGCAGTTCTTC
v_gene: TRBV23-1; j_gene: TRBJ1-4; abundance: .; d_gene: .; len: 18; CDR3aa: CASSQVVREICIGEKLFF; CDR3nt: TGCGCCAGCAGTCAAGTCGTCAGGGAGATCTGTATCGGTGAAAAACTGTTTTTT
v_gene: TRBV7-9; j_gene: TRBJ2-3; abundance: .; d_gene: .; len: 11; CDR3aa: CASTFLDTQYF; CDR3nt: TGTGCCAGCACCTTCCTAGATACGCAGTATTTT
v_gene: TRBV4-2; j_gene: TRBJ2-3; abundance: once; d_gene: TRBD1; len: 13; CDR3aa: CASSQVGTGRQYF; CDR3nt: TGTGCCAGCAGCCAAGTGGGGACAGGGAGGCAGTATTTT